This is a list of T cell receptor beta chains from one sample in a study of Ad26.COV2.S vaccination and SARS-CoV-2 variants. Measured with immunoSEQ multiplex PCR; TCRdb has only the in-frame clones, and not every one. Here the sample spans about 350,000 clones, around 89% being singletons. The sequences come from peripheral blood, collected in a trial of Ad26.COV2.S vaccine versus placebo. The receptors stem from a person between 18 and 65 years old who received the Ad26.COV2.S COVID-19 vaccine or a placebo. CDR3s include the opening cysteine and the closing phenylalanine or tryptophan. Fields, in order: V gene, J gene, CDR3 protein.

V gene: TRBV6-5; J gene: TRBJ2-5; CDR3 protein: CASNLGGGASETQYF
V gene: TRBV7-8; J gene: TRBJ2-5; CDR3 protein: CASSPQTSGNQETQYF
V gene: TRBV9; J gene: TRBJ2-1; CDR3 protein: CASTPLAGENNEQFF
V gene: TRBV2; J gene: TRBJ2-7; CDR3 protein: CASSRGQASYEQYF
V gene: TRBV12-5; J gene: TRBJ1-5; CDR3 protein: CASGLSGSNQPQHF
V gene: TRBV15; J gene: TRBJ2-1; CDR3 protein: CATSRARGPNEQFF
V gene: TRBV18; J gene: TRBJ1-3; CDR3 protein: CASSPTEGPGNTIYF
V gene: TRBV5-6; J gene: TRBJ2-7; CDR3 protein: CASSAGGWGSYEQYF
V gene: TRBV28; J gene: TRBJ1-5; CDR3 protein: CASSPGTGRNQPQHF
V gene: TRBV3-1/TRBV3-2; J gene: TRBJ1-2; CDR3 protein: CASSRGTGHDGGYTF
V gene: TRBV4-1; J gene: TRBJ2-7; CDR3 protein: CASSHPRGASSYEQYF
V gene: TRBV15; J gene: TRBJ2-6; CDR3 protein: CATSRGGILGSGANVLTF
V gene: TRBV28; J gene: TRBJ1-5; CDR3 protein: CASSRQGMRNNQPQHF
V gene: TRBV11-2; J gene: TRBJ2-1; CDR3 protein: CASSLGPSGAGMYEQFF
V gene: TRBV2; J gene: TRBJ1-2; CDR3 protein: CASSVRDSSFGYTF
V gene: TRBV18; J gene: TRBJ1-1; CDR3 protein: CASSPSANTEAFF
V gene: TRBV9; J gene: TRBJ1-2; CDR3 protein: CASSGQTGPYGYTF
V gene: TRBV29-1; J gene: TRBJ2-1; CDR3 protein: CSVTDRGLGNEQFF
V gene: TRBV4-1; J gene: TRBJ2-5; CDR3 protein: CASSPWTSGRDQETQYF
V gene: TRBV2; J gene: TRBJ1-1; CDR3 protein: CASSAWIGNTEAFF
V gene: TRBV7-9; J gene: TRBJ1-1; CDR3 protein: CASSLFGTGEAFF
V gene: TRBV7-9; J gene: TRBJ2-6; CDR3 protein: CASSLGGSGIHSGANVLTF
V gene: TRBV7-9; J gene: TRBJ2-7; CDR3 protein: CASSLAGRGKSYEQYF
V gene: TRBV2; J gene: TRBJ2-3; CDR3 protein: CASTVARNTDTQYF
V gene: TRBV6-6; J gene: TRBJ1-2; CDR3 protein: CASSYSIRGGAGGYTF
V gene: TRBV9; J gene: TRBJ2-2; CDR3 protein: CASSVVAENTGELFF
V gene: TRBV23-1; J gene: TRBJ2-7; CDR3 protein: CASSPEQYF
V gene: TRBV30; J gene: TRBJ2-7; CDR3 protein: CAWSFPLAQISYEQYF
V gene: TRBV6-5; J gene: TRBJ1-2; CDR3 protein: CASSSRTENYGYTF
V gene: TRBV19; J gene: TRBJ2-4; CDR3 protein: CASSTPTGPAKNIQYF
V gene: TRBV30; J gene: TRBJ2-7; CDR3 protein: CAWRQGLGYEQYF
V gene: TRBV5-1; J gene: TRBJ1-3; CDR3 protein: CASSYGPRTGLLLGSGNTIYF
V gene: TRBV11-3; J gene: TRBJ2-3; CDR3 protein: CASSLDSNTDTQYF
V gene: TRBV10-3; J gene: TRBJ1-1; CDR3 protein: CASDAGGANTEAFF
V gene: TRBV25-1; J gene: TRBJ2-5; CDR3 protein: CASSGDIDETQYF
V gene: TRBV4-1; J gene: TRBJ1-2; CDR3 protein: CASSQGERVNYGYTF
V gene: TRBV11-2; J gene: TRBJ2-7; CDR3 protein: CASSLVQGRGAYEQYF
V gene: TRBV27; J gene: TRBJ1-1; CDR3 protein: CASSKDRGTEAFF
V gene: TRBV2; J gene: TRBJ1-1; CDR3 protein: CAIKGEMNTEAFF
V gene: TRBV4-1; J gene: TRBJ2-7; CDR3 protein: CASSQASPGQLNYEQYF
V gene: TRBV18; J gene: TRBJ2-5; CDR3 protein: CASSPGEETQYF
V gene: TRBV27; J gene: TRBJ2-5; CDR3 protein: CASSLWGPGETQYF
V gene: TRBV5-6; J gene: TRBJ1-4; CDR3 protein: CASSLTGGLVFF
V gene: TRBV27; J gene: TRBJ2-5; CDR3 protein: CASSFALAEGETQYF
V gene: TRBV28; J gene: TRBJ1-2; CDR3 protein: CASTRVGGYTF
V gene: TRBV5-6; J gene: TRBJ2-3; CDR3 protein: CASSFGTGLPDTQYF
V gene: TRBV28; J gene: TRBJ2-6; CDR3 protein: CASERGTGGTGANVLTF
V gene: TRBV27; J gene: TRBJ1-5; CDR3 protein: CASSFLGYNQPQHF
V gene: TRBV15; J gene: TRBJ1-4; CDR3 protein: CATSRRTRTTNEKLFF
V gene: TRBV6-5; J gene: TRBJ2-3; CDR3 protein: CASTRTGGTDTQYF
V gene: TRBV5-1; J gene: TRBJ2-7; CDR3 protein: CASSSAGGRTSGTSYEQYF
V gene: TRBV27; J gene: TRBJ1-5; CDR3 protein: CASASTGATQPQHF
V gene: TRBV7-9; J gene: TRBJ2-1; CDR3 protein: CASSLERRSSYNEQFF